The next 10 T cell receptor beta chains were all read from a single sample in a study of blood T cell repertoires in COVID-19. Generated by immunoSEQ multiplex PCR, the TCRdb table keeps only in-frame clones and is missing some. This repertoire shows 150,000 or so clones, about 87% found once; its top ten account for 5.5% to 7.5%. Sequenced sample: peripheral blood. These receptors all stem from a man older than 75 with acute or convalescent COVID-19.

The chain uses TRBV7-9 and TRBJ1-6; D ambiguous. V lost 5 bases to trimming and J lost 5 bases, with 10 bases between them. Germline CDR1 reads SEHNR; CDR2 reads FQNEAQ (reference sequence). This CDR3 has 14 amino acids. The CDR3 loop reads CASSLQANNSPLHF. For the CDR3, the DNA is TGTGCCAGCAGCCTCCAGGCGAATAATTCACCCCTCCACTTT.

V is TRBV23-1 and J is TRBJ1-5; no firm D call. TRBV23-1 is treated as an ORF (open reading frame) with a function not yet certain. The CDR3 covers 16 residues. Between the trimmed V and J ends, which lost 1 base and 2 bases, there was a span of 12 bases. CDR3 sequence (DNA): TGCGCCAGCAGTCAATTCGACGGGGAAGGCAATCAGCCCCAGCATTTT. This translates into CASSQFDGEGNQPQHF.

The V gene is TRBV2, the J gene TRBJ2-2, with a weak D call TRBD1 (6 bases). The length of the CDR3 is 15 residues. Trimming took off 5 bases at V and 1 base at J, with 11 bases between the two ends. Per germline, CDR1 SNHLY and CDR2 FYNNEI. CDR3: CASSMDSVNTGELFF. CDR3 nucleotides: TGTGCCAGCAGTATGGACAGTGTGAACACCGGGGAGCTGTTTTTT.

This rearrangement joins TRBV2 to TRBJ2-2, with TRBD1 matching 9 bases. This CDR3 spans 15 amino acids. The trim removed 6 bases at V and 7 bases at J, leaving 9 bases unmatched. In germline, CDR1 is SNHLY, CDR2 FYNNEI. CDR3 amino acids: CASSPTGGGGGELFF. Written as DNA, the CDR3 is TGTGCCAGCAGCCCGACAGGGGGAGGGGGCGGGGAGCTGTTTTTT. Full variable domain (missing parts from reference TRBV2 and TRBJ2-2): EPEVTQTPSHQVTQMGQEVILRCVPISNHLYFYWYRQILGQKVEFLVSFYNNEISEKSEIFDDQFSVERPDGSNFTLKIRSTKLEDSAMYFCASSPTGGGGGELFFGEGSRLTVL.

In the case of this clone: The junction and the germline gene differ at one end; a read error may be behind it. The V call is TRBV12-5, the J call TRBJ2-3; 8 bases line up with TRBD1. Per germline, CDR1 LGHNT and CDR2 FRNRAP. This CDR3 contains 13 residues. The DNA of the CDR3 is TGTGCTAGTGGTTTAGGCGGGACAGGTACGCAGTATTTT. This codes for CASGLGGTGTQYF. The full variable domain, its missing parts supplied by reference TRBV12-5 and TRBJ2-3, is DARVTQTPRHKVTEMGQEVTMRCQPILGHNTVFWYRQTMMQGLELLAYFRNRAPLDDSGMPKDRFSAEMPDATLATLKIQPSEPRDSAVYFCASGLGGTGTQYFGPGTRLTVL.

The V and J genes are TRBV6-6 and TRBJ1-5, with unresolved D. V was shortened by 4 bases and J by 3 bases, with 7 bases between the two germline ends. This CDR3 is built from 13 residues. Germline values: CDR1 MNHNY, CDR2 SVGAGI (reference sequence). This CDR3 is CASSWRVNQPQHF. CDR3 nucleotides: TGTGCCAGCAGTTGGCGGGTCAATCAGCCCCAGCATTTT.

The count of this clone is one. The rearrangement joins TRBV25-1 to TRBJ2-2; 7 bases match TRBD2. Per the germline V gene, CDR1 is MGHDK and CDR2 is SYGVNS. V was pared by 2 bases and J by 7 bases, with 7 bases of the junction left unmatched. This CDR3 contains 15 residues. This CDR3 reads CASSELAGVGGELFF. DNA for the CDR3: TGTGCCAGCAGTGAACTGGCGGGGGTTGGCGGGGAGCTGTTTTTT.

The V gene is TRBV28, the J gene TRBJ1-2, with 8 bases matching TRBD1. Germline V gene data show CDR1 as MDHEN and CDR2 as SYDVKM. The junction had 6 bases not matched to a gene; V was cut back by 6 bases and J by 6 bases. This CDR3 is built from 13 residues. The CDR3 bases are TGTGCCAGCAGGGGACAGGTCAGGGATGGCTACACCTTC. Translation gives CASRGQVRDGYTF.

The V gene is TRBV7-2, the J gene TRBJ2-2, with TRBD2 identical over 8 bases. The CDR3 loop spans 16 amino acids. In germline, CDR1 is SGHTA, CDR2 FQGNSA. With 3 bases clipped from V and 1 base from J, the junction kept 4 bases outside the gene matches. In DNA form, the CDR3 reads TGTGCCAGCAGCTTTAGCGGGGACCTGAACACCGGGGAGCTGTTTTTT. It encodes CASSFSGDLNTGELFF.

This rearrangement joins TRBV5-4 to TRBJ1-1, with D uncertain. The CDR3 sequence is 16 residues long. V dropped 4 bases and J dropped 0 bases, with 16 bases sitting between them. Per the germline V gene, CDR1 is SGHNT and CDR2 is YYREEE (reference sequence). CDR3 amino acids: CASSIPRGDMNTEAFF. The CDR3 DNA reads as TGTGCCAGCAGCATACCCCGCGGAGATATGAACACTGAAGCTTTCTTT.